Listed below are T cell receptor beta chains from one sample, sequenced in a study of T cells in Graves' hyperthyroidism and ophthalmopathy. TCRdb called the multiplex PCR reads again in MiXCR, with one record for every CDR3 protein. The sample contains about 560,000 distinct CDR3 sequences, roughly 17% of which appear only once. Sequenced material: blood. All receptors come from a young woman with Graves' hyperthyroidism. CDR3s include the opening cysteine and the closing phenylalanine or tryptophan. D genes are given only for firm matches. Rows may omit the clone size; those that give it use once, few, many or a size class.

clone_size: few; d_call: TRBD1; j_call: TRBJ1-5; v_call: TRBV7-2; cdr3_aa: CASSVHRGDNQPQHF; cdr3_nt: TGTGCCAGCAGCGTCCACAGGGGCGACAATCAGCCCCAGCATTTT
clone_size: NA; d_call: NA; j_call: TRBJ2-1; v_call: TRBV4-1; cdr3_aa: CASSQEGSGNEQFF; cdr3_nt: TGCGCCAGCAGCCAAGAAGGTAGCGGCAATGAGCAGTTCTTC
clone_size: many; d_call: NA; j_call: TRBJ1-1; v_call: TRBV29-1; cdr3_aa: CSVERQINTEAFF; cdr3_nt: TGCAGCGTTGAAAGGCAGATAAACACTGAAGCTTTCTTT
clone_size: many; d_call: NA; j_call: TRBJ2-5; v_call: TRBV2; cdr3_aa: CASTRRRGEETQYF; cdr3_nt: TGTGCCAGCACCCGAAGGCGAGGGGAAGAGACCCAGTACTTC
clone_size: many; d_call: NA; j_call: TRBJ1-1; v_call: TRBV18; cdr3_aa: CASSLSSRVTEAFF; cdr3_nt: TGTGCCAGCTCACTTAGTAGTCGGGTCACTGAAGCTTTCTTT
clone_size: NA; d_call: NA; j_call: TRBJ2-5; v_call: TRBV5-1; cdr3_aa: CASSLAPGAQETQYF; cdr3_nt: TGCGCCAGCAGCTTGGCTCCGGGGGCCCAGGAGACCCAGTACTTC
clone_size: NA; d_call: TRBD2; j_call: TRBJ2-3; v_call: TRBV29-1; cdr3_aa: CSGGLAGGPSDTQYF; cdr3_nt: TGCAGCGGCGGACTAGCGGGAGGGCCATCAGATACGCAGTATTTT
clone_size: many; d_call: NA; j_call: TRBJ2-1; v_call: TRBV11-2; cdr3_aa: CASSLGWRVGDEQFF; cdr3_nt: TGTGCCAGCAGCTTAGGCTGGCGGGTTGGGGATGAGCAGTTCTTC
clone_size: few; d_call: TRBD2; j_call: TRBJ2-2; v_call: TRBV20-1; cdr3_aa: CSARGSGGTGELFF; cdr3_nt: TGCAGTGCTAGAGGGTCCGGGGGGACCGGGGAGCTGTTTTTT
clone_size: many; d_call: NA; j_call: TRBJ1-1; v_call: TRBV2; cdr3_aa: CASSVSGREGDTEAFF; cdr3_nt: TGTGCCAGCAGTGTCTCAGGGAGAGAGGGGGACACTGAAGCTTTCTTT
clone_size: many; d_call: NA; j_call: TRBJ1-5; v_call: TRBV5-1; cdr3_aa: CASSPGTGHQPQHF; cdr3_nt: TGCGCCAGCAGCCCAGGGACGGGCCATCAGCCCCAGCATTTT
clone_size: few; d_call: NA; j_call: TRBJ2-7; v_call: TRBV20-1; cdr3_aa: CSASPTLDRSSYEHYF; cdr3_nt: TGCAGTGCAAGCCCTACCCTCGACCGGAGCTCCTACGAGCATTACTTC
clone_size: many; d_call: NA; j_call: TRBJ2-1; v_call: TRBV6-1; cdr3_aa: CASSYLSKQLRNDNEQFF; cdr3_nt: TGTGCCAGCAGTTACCTCTCTAAACAACTGCGGAATGACAATGAGCAGTTCTTC
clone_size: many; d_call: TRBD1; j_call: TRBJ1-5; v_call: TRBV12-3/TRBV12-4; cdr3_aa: CASSLTDRGRQPQHF; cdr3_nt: TGTGCCAGCAGTCTAACGGACAGGGGTCGTCAGCCCCAGCATTTT
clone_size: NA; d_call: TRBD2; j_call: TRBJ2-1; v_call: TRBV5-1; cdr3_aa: CASSLDSGRSFF; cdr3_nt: TGCGCCAGCAGCTTGGACAGCGGGAGGAGCTTCTTC
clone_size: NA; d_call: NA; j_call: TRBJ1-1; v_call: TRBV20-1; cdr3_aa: CSAPSGAEVTEAFF; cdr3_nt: TGCAGTGCTCCCTCGGGGGCGGAGGTCACTGAAGCTTTCTTT
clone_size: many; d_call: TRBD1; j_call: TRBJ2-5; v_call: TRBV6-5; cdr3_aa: CASSWDRWGETQYF; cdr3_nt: TGTGCCAGCAGTTGGGACAGGTGGGGGGAGACCCAGTACTTC
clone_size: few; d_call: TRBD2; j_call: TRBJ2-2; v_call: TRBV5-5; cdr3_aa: CASSFLAGVFAGELFF; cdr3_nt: TGTGCCAGCAGCTTTCTAGCGGGAGTCTTTGCCGGGGAGCTGTTTTTT
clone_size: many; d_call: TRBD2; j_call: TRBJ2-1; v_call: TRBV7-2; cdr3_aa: CATEGAGAYNEQFF; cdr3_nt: TGTGCCACCGAAGGAGCGGGGGCCTACAATGAGCAGTTCTTC
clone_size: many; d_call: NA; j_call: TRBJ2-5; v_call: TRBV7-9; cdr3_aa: CASSPPGREETQYF; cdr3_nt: TGTGCCAGCAGCCCTCCCGGACGGGAGGAGACCCAGTACTTC
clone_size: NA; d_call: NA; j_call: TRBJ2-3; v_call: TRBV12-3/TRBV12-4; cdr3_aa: CASSQEWSRGGDTQYF; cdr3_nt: TGTGCCAGCAGCCAAGAATGGTCGAGGGGTGGAGATACGCAGTATTTT
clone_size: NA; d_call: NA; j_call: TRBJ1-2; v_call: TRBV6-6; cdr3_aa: CASSYSNRRGINYGYTF; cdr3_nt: TGTGCCAGCAGTTACTCGAACAGAAGGGGAATCAACTATGGCTACACCTTC
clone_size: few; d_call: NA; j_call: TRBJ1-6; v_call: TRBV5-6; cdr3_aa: CASSLGAARGDSPLHF; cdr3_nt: TGTGCCAGCAGCTTGGGGGCAGCTCGGGGGGATTCACCCCTCCACTTT
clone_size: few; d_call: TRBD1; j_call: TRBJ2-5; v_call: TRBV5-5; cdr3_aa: CASSFREQGFGETQYF; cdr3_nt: TGTGCCAGCAGCTTTCGGGAACAGGGGTTTGGGGAGACCCAGTACTTC
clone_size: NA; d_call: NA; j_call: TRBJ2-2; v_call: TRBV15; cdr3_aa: CATGRLAGPGELFF; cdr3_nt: TGTGCCACCGGACGACTTGCGGGTCCCGGGGAGCTGTTTTTT
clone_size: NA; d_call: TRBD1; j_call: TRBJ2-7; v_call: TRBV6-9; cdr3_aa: CASSSGQGTSYEQYF; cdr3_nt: TGTGCCAGCAGTTCCGGACAGGGGACGTCTTACGAGCAGTACTTC
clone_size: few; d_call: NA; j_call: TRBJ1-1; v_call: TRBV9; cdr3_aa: CASSVGGAGTEAFF; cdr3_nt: TGTGCCAGCAGCGTAGGGGGGGCTGGGACTGAAGCTTTCTTT
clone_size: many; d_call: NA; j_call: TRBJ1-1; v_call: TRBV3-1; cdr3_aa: CANSQDQVSEAFF; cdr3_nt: TGTGCCAACAGCCAAGATCAAGTGTCTGAAGCTTTCTTT
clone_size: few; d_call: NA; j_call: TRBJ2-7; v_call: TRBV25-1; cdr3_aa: CASRRGVSYEQYF; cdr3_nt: TGTGCCAGCAGGAGGGGGGTCTCCTACGAGCAGTACTTC
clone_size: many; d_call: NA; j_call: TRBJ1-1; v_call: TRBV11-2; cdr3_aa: CASSLDREAFF; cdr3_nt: TGTGCCAGCAGCTTAGACAGAGAAGCTTTCTTT